The 12 T cell receptor beta chains below come from one sample, sequenced in a study of blood T cell repertoires in COVID-19. Sequenced by immunoSEQ multiplex PCR; TCRdb stores in-frame clones only, minus some. The sample holds fewer than 30,000 clones; around 90% are singletons and the top ten take about 17%. The sequencing sample was made of peripheral blood. The receptors stem from a human donor with active COVID-19. The donor label of this sample is uncertain.

This clone was counted once. This sequence joins TRBV10-3 and TRBJ1-2; tentative D call: TRBD1 (5 bases). Germline CDR1 reads ENHRY; CDR2 reads SYGVKD. The V gene lost 3 bases and the J gene lost 3 bases, with 5 bases spanning the gap. The CDR3 runs to 12 residues. The CDR3 protein is CAISDRDYGYTF. CDR3 nucleotide sequence: TGTGCCATCAGTGACAGGGACTATGGCTACACCTTC.

The chain joins TRBV9 to TRBJ2-3; a weak D match, TRBD2 (7 bases). The ends were cut back, 6 bases at V and 0 bases at J, with 14 bases in the middle. There are 15 residues in the CDR3. The germline V gene encodes CDR1 SGDLS and CDR2 YYNGEE. This chain's CDR3 is CASNLGGGSTDTQYF. The DNA for the CDR3 is TGTGCCAGCAACCTTGGGGGGGGCAGCACAGATACGCAGTATTTT.

The chain links TRBV6-6 to TRBJ2-1; 8 bases line up with TRBD2. CDR3 size: 12 residues. Trimming at V came to 0 bases and at J to 15 bases, leaving 4 bases not matched to a gene. Looked up from germline, CDR1 is MNHNY and CDR2 is SVGAGI (reference sequence). The CDR3 nucleotides read TGTGCCAGCAGTTACTCGGGACTAGGGTCGTTCTTC. Encoded protein: CASSYSGLGSFF.

This chain uses TRBV7-2 with TRBJ2-3; possible D gene TRBD2, 6 bases. Germline loops: CDR1 SGHTA, CDR2 FQGNSA. CDR3 length: 15 amino acids. With 1 base removed from V and 2 bases from J, the gap between germline ends came to 10 bases. Here the CDR3 DNA reads TGTGCCAGCAGCTTAGGGGACTGGGCCACAGATACGCAGTATTTT. As protein: CASSLGDWATDTQYF.

In its sample, this clone was seen once. V is TRBV6-2 or TRBV6-3 and J is TRBJ1-2; D remains ambiguous. The ends were cut back, 0 bases at V and 5 bases at J, with 10 bases in the middle. The CDR3 contains 14 residues. Germline CDR1 is MNHEY and CDR2 is SVGEGT. CDR3 residues: CASSYSPDLYGYTF. CDR3 bases: TGTGCCAGCAGTTACTCCCCAGATTTATATGGCTACACCTTC.

The chain couples TRBV5-5 to TRBJ2-5; D might be TRBD1 (5 bases). V lost 4 bases and J lost 5, with 9 bases in between. The CDR3 length is 12 residues. Germline CDR1 and CDR2: SGHKS and YYEKEE (reference sequence). CDR3 DNA: TGTGCCAGCAGCGGCAACAGGGAGACCCAGTACTTC. This encodes CASSGNRETQYF. Looking up the rest from reference TRBV5-5 and TRBJ2-5 gives the full variable domain: DAGVTQSPTHLIKTRGQQVTLRCSPISGHKSVSWYQQVLGQGPQFIFQYYEKEERGRGNFPDRFSARQFPNYSSELNVNALLLGDSALYLCASSGNRETQYFGPGTRLLVL.

The V call is TRBV5-4, the J call TRBJ2-5; TRBD2 might be the D (6 bases). V was clipped by 2 bases and J by 5 bases, with 16 bases between them. The germline CDR1 and CDR2 sequences are SGHNT and YYREEE (reference sequence). There are 15 residues in the CDR3. The CDR3 is CASSFAGGLGETQYF. CDR3 DNA sequence: TGTGCCAGCAGCTTTGCCGGGGGTCTGGGGGAGACCCAGTACTTC. Full variable domain (missing parts from reference TRBV5-4 and TRBJ2-5): ETGVTQSPTHLIKTRGQQVTLRCSSQSGHNTVSWYQQALGQGPQFIFQYYREEENGRGNFPPRFSGLQFPNYSSELNVNALELDDSALYLCASSFAGGLGETQYFGPGTRLLVL.

This chain joins TRBV3-1 (or the pseudogene TRBV3-2) and TRBJ1-5; D is undetermined. The germline CDR1 and CDR2 sequences are LGHDT and YNNKEL (reference sequence). The CDR3 loop spans 16 amino acids. Trimming took off 0 bases at V and 0 bases at J, with 9 bases between the two ends. The CDR3 DNA sequence: TGTGCCAGCAGCCAAGATAGTCGGGGTAGCAATCAGCCCCAGCATTTT. Translating it yields CASSQDSRGSNQPQHF.

The chain recombines TRBV7-3 with TRBJ2-1, with 7 bases aligning to TRBD1. The germline V gene has CDR1 SGHTA and CDR2 FQGTGA. The junction had 12 bases not matched to a gene; V was cut back by 4 bases and J by 0 bases. The CDR3 is 18 residues long. In DNA, the CDR3 is TGTGCCAGCAGCTCCCCTTTACAGGGGAGAGGCTCCTACAATGAGCAGTTCTTC. Translation: CASSSPLQGRGSYNEQFF.

This clone was counted between two and nine times. This chain links TRBV27 with TRBJ2-1, with 9 bases matching TRBD2. Trimming took 6 bases from V and 5 from J; bases not matched to a gene: 5. Germline CDR1 MNHEY, CDR2 SMNVEV (reference sequence). CDR3 length equals 14 residues. The CDR3 loop is CASRKRGVHNEQFF. CDR3 DNA sequence: TGTGCCAGCAGAAAGCGGGGGGTGCACAATGAGCAGTTCTTC.

The chain combines TRBV7-3 with TRBJ2-3, with 10 bases matching TRBD2. The CDR3 consists of 17 residues. Germline CDR1 reads SGHTA; CDR2 reads FQGTGA. V dropped 4 bases and J dropped 8; count of bases not matched to a gene: 15. In DNA, the CDR3 is TGTGCCAGCAGCTCCCAACTAGCGGGGAGCCAGGCGGGTACGCAGTATTTT. This translates into CASSSQLAGSQAGTQYF.

The table lists this clone with a few counts. This sequence joins TRBV10-1 and TRBJ1-1, with unresolved D. Germline assignment: CDR1 WNHNN and CDR2 SYGVQD (reference sequence). The V end was cut by 5 bases, the J end by 0 bases, with 7 bases between. The CDR3 covers 13 residues. CDR3 loop: CASSPQMNTEAFF. The CDR3, as DNA: TGCGCCAGCAGTCCACAGATGAACACTGAAGCTTTCTTT.